These T cell receptor beta chains were read from a single sample in a study of beta chain features in type 1 diabetes. Produced via immunoSEQ multiplex PCR; TCRdb's table is partial and in-frame only. The table shows about 340,000 clones, with less than 15% occurring only once. Sequenced sample: naive CD4+ T cells from blood. The receptors were gathered from a woman aged 18 to 35 with type 1 diabetes. The CDR3 runs from the conserved cysteine through the conserved F or W. The D gene is left open where the match is weak. Some rows have no size entry. The others give once, few or many, or a class for an expanded clone.

V	size	D	J	DNA	CDR3
TRBV18	few	TRBD1	TRBJ2-7	TGTGCCAGCTCACCAGGGACAGGGGGCTACGAGCAGTACTTC	CASSPGTGGYEQYF
TRBV10-3	.	.	TRBJ1-1	TGTGCCACCACACGCTCTTTGGAGGACACTGAAGCTTTCTTT	CATTRSLEDTEAFF
TRBV7-2	few	.	TRBJ2-3	TGTGCCAGCACCTCTAGCACAGATACGCAGTATTTT	CASTSSTDTQYF
TRBV5-4	few	TRBD2	TRBJ2-2	TGTGCCAGCAGCCGGGGGGGCGGCGGGGAGCTGTTTTTT	CASSRGGGGELFF
TRBV18	few	TRBD1	TRBJ1-1	TGTGCCAGCTCACTCCAGGGGGCAGCTGAAGCTTTCTTT	CASSLQGAAEAFF
TRBV2	few	TRBD1	TRBJ2-5	TGTGCCAGCAGTACGACAGGGGGCACACTCGGGACCCAGTACTTC	CASSTTGGTLGTQYF
TRBV30	few	.	TRBJ2-1	TGTGCCTGGAGTGTGGGGCGGTTTATGGATGAGCAGTTCTTC	CAWSVGRFMDEQFF
TRBV6-5	.	.	TRBJ1-5	TGTGCCAGCAGTTACTCCCAGGGGAAGCAGCCCCAGCATTTT	CASSYSQGKQPQHF
TRBV28	.	.	TRBJ1-2	TGTGCCAGCAGTTTGGCGGGGGCGGGGGGCTACACCTTC	CASSLAGAGGYTF
TRBV10-3	few	.	TRBJ2-1	TGTGCCATCAGCGCTAGACCGCTCAATGAGCAGTTCTTC	CAISARPLNEQFF
TRBV9	.	TRBD2	TRBJ2-1	TGTGCCAGCAGCGTAGGACTAGCGGATATTAGTCCCTACAATGAGCAGTTCTTC	CASSVGLADISPYNEQFF
TRBV7-9	few	TRBD1	TRBJ2-1	TGTGCCAGCAGCCCACCCCCGGGGCAGGGGGCCTACAATGAGCAGTTCTTC	CASSPPPGQGAYNEQFF
TRBV14	.	TRBD2	TRBJ2-1	TGTGCCAGCAGCCAAGTAGTGACTAGCGGCAAGCAGTTCTTC	CASSQVVTSGKQFF
TRBV30	few	.	TRBJ1-1	TGTGCCTGGAGTGTTTCATTGAACACTGAAGCTTTCTTT	CAWSVSLNTEAFF